This is a list of T cell receptor beta chains from one sample in a study of OX40 agonist ivuxolimab in advanced cancers. Sequencing was performed with immunoSEQ multiplex PCR; in TCRdb, only in-frame clones are kept and a portion is missing. Of about 19,000 clones listed, approximately 83% are singletons. This specimen consisted of CD4+ or CD8+ T cells sorted from blood, obtained in a trial of the OX40 agonist ivuxolimab. These receptors all stem from an adult with an advanced solid tumor such as melanoma, head and neck, liver or kidney cancer. CDR3s include the opening cysteine and the closing phenylalanine or tryptophan. D genes are given only for firm matches. Clone size is given for some rows only: seen once, a few or many times, or a class if the clone is expanded.

len	d_gene	j_gene	abundance	v_gene	CDR3aa	CDR3nt
17	-	TRBJ1-5	-	TRBV28	CASRPWPENYSNQPQHF	TGTGCCAGCAGACCCTGGCCAGAGAACTATAGCAATCAGCCCCAGCATTTT
15	TRBD2	TRBJ2-1	-	TRBV28	CASSPGTSGRGGQFF	TGTGCCAGCAGTCCGGGGACTAGCGGGAGGGGCGGGCAGTTCTTC
11	-	TRBJ2-3	-	TRBV30	CAWRELHTQYF	TGTGCCTGGAGAGAATTGCATACGCAGTATTTT
16	TRBD1	TRBJ1-1	few	TRBV7-9	CASSPRTGGSNTEAFF	TGTGCCAGCAGCCCGCGGACAGGGGGCTCGAACACTGAAGCTTTCTTT
15	-	TRBJ2-7	-	TRBV28	CASSPPWLEAHEQYF	TGTGCCAGCAGCCCTCCTTGGTTGGAGGCCCACGAGCAGTACTTC
16	TRBD2	TRBJ2-1	-	TRBV6-1	CASSALAGGLGNEQFF	TGTGCCAGCAGTGCGCTAGCGGGAGGATTAGGTAATGAGCAGTTCTTC
13	TRBD1	TRBJ1-2	-	TRBV5-1	CASSVDRGQGYTF	TGCGCCAGCAGCGTTGACAGGGGGCAAGGCTACACCTTC
12	-	TRBJ1-4	-	TRBV30	CAWNHGGEKLFF	TGTGCCTGGAACCACGGGGGTGAAAAACTGTTTTTT
16	TRBD2	TRBJ2-1	once	TRBV9	CASSVEGGRAYNEQFF	TGTGCCAGCAGCGTAGAGGGCGGGAGGGCCTACAATGAGCAGTTCTTC
14	-	TRBJ2-2	-	TRBV28	CASISLSNTGELFF	TGTGCCAGCATAAGTCTATCGAACACCGGGGAGCTGTTTTTT
18	-	TRBJ2-2	-	TRBV21-1	CASSISLFRGVYTGELFF	TGTGCCAGCAGCATCTCCCTGTTTCGGGGAGTATATACCGGGGAGCTGTTTTTT
11	-	TRBJ2-1	-	TRBV5-1	CASSFGSEQFF	TGCGCCAGCAGCTTCGGAAGTGAGCAGTTCTTC
16	TRBD2	TRBJ2-1	-	TRBV28	CASSFLTSDNYNEQFF	TGTGCCAGCAGTTTTCTGACTAGCGACAACTACAATGAGCAGTTCTTC
14	-	TRBJ1-4	-	TRBV5-4	CASSSGWGSEKLFF	TGTGCCAGCAGTTCGGGCTGGGGCAGCGAAAAACTGTTTTTT
19	TRBD1	TRBJ2-7	once	TRBV6-1	CASSEQEVSIVWDRSRRYF	TGTGCCAGCAGTGAACAAGAGGTTTCTATCGTCTGGGACAGATCACGTCGGTACTTC
11	-	TRBJ1-5	once	TRBV20-1	CSASSNQPQHF	TGCAGTGCTTCATCGAATCAGCCCCAGCATTTT
20	TRBD2	TRBJ2-1	-	TRBV18	CASSSDWASGSLGSYNEQFF	TGTGCCAGCTCGTCCGATTGGGCTAGCGGGAGTCTAGGCTCCTACAATGAGCAGTTCTTC
15	TRBD2	TRBJ2-5	-	TRBV11-2	CASSLIGSGRETQYF	TGTGCCAGCAGCTTGATCGGGTCCGGGAGGGAGACCCAGTACTTC
14	-	TRBJ2-7	-	TRBV6-1	CASSPGRGPYEQYF	TGTGCCAGCAGTCCTGGAAGGGGTCCCTACGAGCAGTACTTC
15	-	TRBJ2-7	few	TRBV4-3	CASSQDSSLSYEQYF	TGCGCCAGCAGCCAAGATAGTTCACTTTCCTACGAGCAGTACTTC
15	TRBD1	TRBJ1-5	-	TRBV7-9	CASSSDRVEGQPQHF	TGTGCCAGCAGCTCGGACAGGGTTGAGGGGCAGCCCCAGCATTTT
16	TRBD1	TRBJ2-1	once	TRBV27	CASSSPIGTGYNEQFF	TGTGCCAGCAGTTCCCCGATCGGGACAGGGTACAATGAGCAGTTCTTC
16	-	TRBJ2-1	-	TRBV28	CASSLVTGSLVVGQFF	TGTGCCAGCAGTTTGGTGACAGGTTCTCTGGTAGTCGGGCAGTTCTTC
11	-	TRBJ2-1	-	TRBV30	CAWRRGNEQFF	TGTGCCTGGAGGAGAGGAAATGAGCAGTTCTTC
16	-	TRBJ2-3	-	TRBV27	CASSLFVQPGTDTQYF	TGTGCCAGCAGTTTATTTGTACAGCCAGGGACAGATACGCAGTATTTT
16	-	TRBJ2-7	few	TRBV4-3	CASSHSATGESYEQYF	TGCGCCAGCAGCCATTCCGCGACAGGAGAATCCTACGAGCAGTACTTC
11	-	TRBJ2-1	-	TRBV19	CASTAYNEQFF	TGTGCCAGTACAGCCTACAATGAGCAGTTCTTC
12	-	TRBJ2-1	few	TRBV27	CAVGPGTNEQFF	TGTGCCGTGGGGCCAGGGACCAATGAGCAGTTCTTC
15	TRBD1	TRBJ2-7	-	TRBV11-2	CASNQPGTVMYEQYF	TGTGCCAGCAACCAACCCGGGACAGTGATGTACGAGCAGTACTTC
16	-	TRBJ1-1	once	TRBV28	CASSSRGSQVNTEAFF	TGTGCCAGCAGTTCAAGAGGGAGTCAGGTGAACACTGAAGCTTTCTTT
11	-	TRBJ2-2	-	TRBV28	CASRSAGELFF	TGTGCCAGCAGATCGGCCGGGGAGCTGTTTTTT
16	TRBD1	TRBJ1-5	once	TRBV15	CATSRGGTGGLQPQHF	TGTGCCACCAGCAGAGGCGGGACAGGGGGTTTACAGCCCCAGCATTTT
13	-	TRBJ2-7	-	TRBV5-4	CASSFGRNYEQYF	TGTGCCAGCAGCTTCGGAAGAAATTACGAGCAGTACTTC
14	-	TRBJ2-3	-	TRBV5-4	CASRTAREGDTQYF	TGTGCCAGCAGAACCGCCAGGGAAGGGGATACGCAGTATTTT
16	-	TRBJ1-1	-	TRBV10-3	CAISESLQETNTEAFF	TGTGCCATCAGTGAGTCCCTACAGGAAACGAACACTGAAGCTTTCTTT
14	-	TRBJ2-1	-	TRBV28	CASNSRETYNEQFF	TGTGCCAGCAACTCGAGGGAGACCTACAATGAGCAGTTCTTC
15	-	TRBJ2-7	-	TRBV28	CASTISGTATYEQYF	TGTGCCAGCACTATCTCCGGGACGGCAACCTACGAGCAGTACTTC
15	-	TRBJ2-1	-	TRBV27	CASSELAGSYNEQFF	TGTGCCAGCTCCGAACTAGCTGGGAGCTACAATGAGCAGTTCTTC
18	-	TRBJ1-6	-	TRBV27	CASSPLTVRDRDDSPLHF	TGTGCCAGCAGTCCACTCACTGTCCGGGACCGTGACGATTCACCCCTCCACTTT
12	-	TRBJ2-5	-	TRBV7-2	CASSLGKETQYF	TGTGCCAGCAGCTTAGGGAAAGAGACCCAGTACTTC
15	TRBD2	TRBJ2-7	-	TRBV7-2	CASSLVAGGDYEQYF	TGTGCCAGCAGCTTAGTAGCGGGAGGGGACTACGAGCAGTACTTC
13	-	TRBJ1-6	-	TRBV6-4	CASSDSANSPLHF	TGTGCCAGCAGTGACTCGGCTAATTCACCCCTCCACTTT
14	-	TRBJ1-5	few	TRBV9	CASSPTLDNQPQHF	TGTGCCAGCAGCCCGACTTTGGACAATCAGCCCCAGCATTTT
15	-	TRBJ1-2	-	TRBV18	CASSLEQGTDYGYTF	TGTGCCAGCTCACTAGAGCAGGGAACAGACTATGGCTACACCTTC
13	-	TRBJ1-4	-	TRBV7-9	CASSPAGHYYMFF	TGTGCCAGCAGCCCCGCCGGACACTATTATATGTTTTTT
17	-	TRBJ1-6	few	TRBV14	CASSLGRGSSYNSPLHF	TGTGCCAGCAGTCTAGGACGGGGGAGCTCCTATAATTCACCCCTCCACTTT
19	-	TRBJ2-3	-	TRBV21-1	CASSKRKTSGETSTDTQYF	TGTGCCAGCAGCAAAAGGAAGACTAGCGGGGAGACTAGCACAGATACGCAGTATTTT
17	TRBD2	TRBJ2-1	-	TRBV27	CASSLGARGGPYNEQFF	TGTGCCAGCAGTTTAGGGGCCCGGGGGGGGCCCTACAATGAGCAGTTCTTC
16	TRBD1	TRBJ2-3	-	TRBV27	CASSSNRDRSADTQYF	TGTGCCAGCAGTTCCAACAGGGACAGGAGCGCAGATACGCAGTATTTT
14	TRBD2	TRBJ2-3	-	TRBV6-4	CASSLAGGTDTQYF	TGTGCCAGCAGTCTAGCGGGGGGCACAGATACGCAGTATTTT
16	-	TRBJ2-6	few	TRBV10-1	CASSESNLSGANVLTF	TGCGCCAGCAGTGAGTCGAACCTCTCTGGGGCCAACGTCCTGACTTTC
12	-	TRBJ1-4	once	TRBV29-1	CSVVGGGEKLFF	TGCAGCGTTGTGGGGGGGGGTGAAAAACTGTTTTTT
15	-	TRBJ2-1	-	TRBV5-6	CASSLAPGPSSYWFF	TGTGCCAGCAGCTTGGCCCCGGGACCTTCCTCTTATTGGTTCTTC
19	TRBD2	TRBJ2-1	-	TRBV18	CASSPSSSSGGESYNEQFF	TGTGCCAGCTCACCCTCTTCGTCTAGCGGGGGGGAATCCTACAATGAGCAGTTCTTC
15	TRBD1	TRBJ1-2	-	TRBV7-9	CASSQGDGIPYGYTF	TGTGCCAGCAGCCAGGGGGACGGAATCCCGTATGGCTACACCTTC
14	-	TRBJ2-7	-	TRBV27	CASSLSGSSYEQYF	TGTGCCAGCAGTTTATCGGGTAGCTCCTACGAGCAGTACTTC
15	-	TRBJ1-1	-	TRBV7-2	CASSLSQWENTEAFF	TGTGCCAGCAGCTTGAGTCAGTGGGAGAACACTGAAGCTTTCTTT